Shown below are 7 T cell receptor beta chains from a single sample sequenced in a study of T cell responses to AZD1222 COVID-19 vaccine. Clones were read by immunoSEQ multiplex PCR, and TCRdb kept only the in-frame ones, dropping some. Counted here are about 150,000 clones, around 88% occurring once; the ten biggest clones make up 3% to 4%. The material was peripheral blood, obtained on day 0 of MenACWY control vaccination. These receptors all stem from an adult in good health.

The chain uses TRBV20-1 and TRBJ1-1, with D uncertain. V lost 6 bases and J 11 bases, leaving 16 bases between the germline ends. CDR1 and CDR2 from the germline V gene are DFQATT and SNEGSKA (reference sequence). This CDR3 has 11 amino acids. DNA of the CDR3: TGCAGTGCCGTGTTTCTTGCTGGGGCTTTCTTT. Its protein is CSAVFLAGAFF.

This clone was seen more than once but under ten times. The chain links TRBV7-8 to TRBJ1-2, with a weak D call TRBD1 (6 bases). The V gene's germline CDR1 is SGHVS and CDR2 FQNEAQ. The V end was cut by 5 bases, the J end by 1 base, with 14 bases between. The CDR3 has 15 amino acids. The CDR3 loop reads CASSQRTEINYGYTF. CDR3 DNA: TGTGCCAGCAGCCAAAGGACAGAAATTAACTATGGCTACACCTTC. Looking up the rest from reference TRBV7-8 and TRBJ1-2 gives the full variable domain: GAGVSQSPRYKVAKRGQDVALRCDPISGHVSLFWYQQALGQGPEFLTYFQNEAQLDKSGLPSDRFFAERPEGSVSTLKIQRTQQEDSAVYLCASSQRTEINYGYTFGSGTRLTVV.

The chain is built from TRBV4-1 and TRBJ1-4, with D maybe TRBD1 (6 bases). Trimming shortened V by 0 bases and J by 0 bases, and 11 bases separated the two germline ends. The length of the CDR3 is 17 residues. Germline V gives CDR1 MGHRA, CDR2 YSYEKL. The CDR3 DNA sequence: TGCGCCAGCAGCCAAGAGGGGGGCGCGGCAACTAATGAAAAACTGTTTTTT. Translation: CASSQEGGAATNEKLFF.

The chain has TRBV7-2 and TRBJ1-2; D possibly corresponds to TRBD1 (5 bases). This CDR3 is 13 amino acids long. V lost 5 bases and J lost 7, with 14 bases in between. Looked up from germline, CDR1 is SGHTA and CDR2 is FQGNSA. Written as DNA, the CDR3 is TGTGCCAGCAGCGTGATACAGGTCGGTGGCTACACCTTC. Amino acids: CASSVIQVGGYTF.

The rearrangement links TRBV27 to TRBJ2-7; no clear D. This CDR3 contains 16 residues. Germline loops: CDR1 MNHEY, CDR2 SMNVEV (reference sequence). Trimming took 5 bases from V and 1 from J, leaving 18 bases between them. The CDR3 DNA reads as TGTGCCAGCAGTCCGCGTGGCCGTATTCGATCCTACGAGCAGTACTTC. It is translated as CASSPRGRIRSYEQYF.

This chain links TRBV27 with TRBJ1-2, with D tentatively TRBD1 (5 bases). Trimming shortened V by 4 bases and J by 7 bases, and 22 bases separated the two germline ends. The CDR3 runs to 16 residues. Germline loops: CDR1 MNHEY, CDR2 SMNVEV (reference sequence). The CDR3 spells CASSSHLGRGGRGYTF. In DNA form, the CDR3 reads TGTGCCAGCAGTTCCCATCTTGGAAGGGGCGGCCGTGGCTACACCTTC.

The J gene is TRBJ1-1, the V gene TRBV7-3; D is unresolved. The CDR3 runs to 14 residues. The germline V gene encodes CDR1 SGHTA and CDR2 FQGTGA. V was trimmed by 0 bases and J by 1 base, leaving 6 bases between them. CDR3 coding DNA: TGTGCCAGCAGCTTAACTGCAACGAACACTGAAGCTTTCTTT. This sequence encodes CASSLTATNTEAFF.